This passage covers 27 T cell receptor beta chains from one sample sequenced in a study of patients and donors after allogeneic stem cell transplantation. MiXCR was run by TCRdb on the RT-PCR reads, yielding one entry per CDR3 protein. This table has a few hundred thousand distinct CDR3 sequences, around two fifths appearing once. Input material: blood, either unsorted or a sorted T cell fraction (not recorded which). These receptors all come from a human donor who was either an allogeneic HSCT recipient or a stem cell or donor lymphocyte infusion donor (not recorded which). It is not recorded whose cells these are; they may come from a transplant donor.

In its sample, this clonotype was seen once. The V call is TRBV7-9, the J call TRBJ2-3, with D perhaps matching TRBD1 (5 bases). The CDR3 contains 12 residues. V lost 4 bases to trimming and J lost 4 bases, with 6 bases between them. Germline CDR1 and CDR2: SEHNR and FQNEAQ (reference sequence). The DNA of the CDR3 is TGTGCCAGCAGCTCGACAGCAGATACGCAGTATTTT. It specifies CASSSTADTQYF.

The V call is TRBV5-1, the J call TRBJ1-6; unclear D gene. The CDR3 extends over 15 amino acids. Germline-derived CDR1 and CDR2 are SGHRS and YFSETQ. Trimming took 1 base from V and 6 from J, leaving 11 bases between them. The CDR3 DNA reads TGCGCCAGCAGCTTGAGTCCGGATCTTAATTCACCCCTCCACTTT. Translation gives CASSLSPDLNSPLHF.

This clonotype rates as medium-sized. The V and J genes are TRBV20-1 and TRBJ1-5, with D tentatively TRBD1 (6 bases). Germline CDR1 reads DFQATT; CDR2 reads SNEGSKA (reference sequence). V lost 3 bases and J 6 bases, leaving 15 bases between the germline ends. The CDR3 contains 14 residues. Here the CDR3 reads CSASGGGRGQPQHF. In nucleotides, the CDR3 is TGCAGTGCTAGCGGTGGGGGGCGCGGTCAGCCCCAGCATTTT.

This clonotype was detected only a few times. CDR3 residues: CASSPAVTGGYGYTF. DNA for the CDR3: TGTGCCAGCTCACCCGCGGTGACAGGGGGGTATGGCTACACCTTC. The chain couples TRBV18 to TRBJ1-2; 9 nucleotides match TRBD1. This CDR3 has 15 residues. The V and J ends lost 3 bases and 5 bases, in that order; junction bases with no gene match: 7. From germline, CDR1 is KGHSH and CDR2 LQKENI. Using reference TRBV18 and TRBJ1-2 for the parts outside the CDR3, the full variable domain is NAGVMQNPRHLVRRRGQEARLRCSPMKGHSHVYWYRQLPEEGLKFMVYLQKENIIDESGMPKERFSAEFPKEGPSILRIQQVVRGDSAAYFCASSPAVTGGYGYTFGSGTRLTVV.

This clonotype was seen once. V gene TRBV4-3 combines with J gene TRBJ1-1, with TRBD1 matching 7 bases. Unmatched junction bases numbered 6, after V lost 1 base and J lost 1 base. Germline V lookup: CDR1 LGHNA, CDR2 YSLEER. The CDR3 covers 16 residues. CDR3: CASSQGVNRGNTEAFF. CDR3 bases: TGCGCCAGCAGCCAAGGGGTCAACAGGGGGAACACTGAAGCTTTCTTT.

The gene calls are TRBV7-9 and TRBJ2-3; TRBD1 aligns across 10 bases. The CDR3 is 15 amino acids. Germline values: CDR1 SEHNR, CDR2 FQNEAQ (reference sequence). After removal of 7 bases from V and 1 base from J, the junction contained 5 bases not matched to a gene. In DNA, the CDR3 is TGTGCCAGCACCCTCGGGACAGGGGGCACAGATACGCAGTATTTT. It specifies CASTLGTGGTDTQYF.

This clonotype was recorded a few times. The chain is built from TRBV5-4 and TRBJ1-5; 11 bases fit TRBD1. Looked up from germline, CDR1 is SGHNT and CDR2 is YYREEE (reference sequence). V shed 0 bases and J 3 bases; nucleotides not matched to a gene: 5. The length of the CDR3 is 17 residues. CDR3 loop: CASSLDGTGGPNQPQHF. The CDR3 nucleotides are TGTGCCAGCAGCTTGGACGGGACAGGGGGACCCAATCAGCCCCAGCATTTT.

The CDR3 sequence is CAISASGGTEAFF. In DNA form, the CDR3 reads TGTGCCATCAGTGCATCGGGAGGCACTGAAGCTTTCTTT. The J gene is TRBJ1-1, the V gene TRBV10-3; D uncertain. V was clipped by 4 bases and J by 4 bases, with 10 bases between them. The CDR3 has 13 residues. Germline CDR1 ENHRY, CDR2 SYGVKD.

This clonotype was seen only a few times. The chain combines TRBV12-3 or TRBV12-4 with TRBJ1-4; D gene uncertain. This CDR3 is built from 12 residues. V lost 5 bases, J lost 7 bases, and 8 bases lay in between. For the CDR3, the DNA is TGTGCCAGCAGTCGTTACGGTGAAAAACTGTTTTTT. It encodes CASSRYGEKLFF.

The V call is TRBV19, the J call TRBJ1-5; perhaps TRBD1 as D (5 bases). The length of the CDR3 is 16 residues. Per germline, CDR1 LNHDA and CDR2 SQIVND (reference sequence). Trimming pared 6 bases from V and 5 bases from J, leaving 20 bases between. CDR3 loop: CASSPRGRHFYQPQHF. The CDR3 coding sequence is TGTGCCAGTAGCCCCCGGGGGAGACATTTCTATCAGCCCCAGCATTTT.

This chain connects TRBV21-1 to TRBJ2-7; TRBD1 is the table's D call, not checked against the DNA. TRBV21-1 is described as a pseudogene. The CDR3 is made up of 18 amino acids. The CDR3 DNA sequence: TGTGCCAGCAGCAAACCAACCAGAATGGGGGACGGGTCCTACGAGCAGTACTTC. It codes for CASSKPTRMGDGSYEQYF.

This chain connects TRBV20-1 to TRBJ2-7; D is possibly TRBD1 or TRBD2 (5 bases each). Trimming took 5 bases from V and 1 from J, leaving 18 bases between them. CDR1 is DFQATT, CDR2 SNEGSKA, per germline (reference sequence). There are 15 residues in the CDR3. CDR3 sequence: CSARTGTGGSYEQYF. The CDR3 region has the DNA TGCAGTGCTCGGACGGGAACAGGAGGATCCTACGAGCAGTACTTC.

This clonotype was seen only a few times. The genes are TRBV7-6 and TRBJ1-4, with no clear D. The CDR3 is 13 amino acids. Trimming cost V 6 bases and J 6 bases, with 11 bases left between them. Germline lookup yields CDR1 SGHVS and CDR2 FNYEAQ. Here the CDR3 reads CASSLSDHEKLFF. For the CDR3, the DNA is TGTGCCAGCAGTTTGTCTGACCATGAAAAACTGTTTTTT.

The chain carries TRBV5-8 and TRBJ2-6; possibly TRBD2 for D (5 bases). V dropped 2 bases and J dropped 3 bases, with 9 bases sitting between them. Germline loops: CDR1 SGHTS, CDR2 YDEGEE. The CDR3 runs 15 residues. CDR3 sequence reads: CASSLTGSGANVLTF. The CDR3 DNA follows: TGTGCCAGCAGCTTAACGGGAAGTGGGGCCAACGTCCTGACTTTC.

This clonotype was recorded a few times. CDR3 nucleotides: TGTGCCAGCCGGGAACTGACCGGAGGGAATGAGCAGTTCTTC. It specifies CASRELTGGNEQFF. The rearrangement joins TRBV27 to TRBJ2-1; tentative D call: TRBD2 (6 bases). The germline gives CDR1 MNHEY, CDR2 SMNVEV (reference sequence). V lost 8 bases and J 7 bases, leaving 18 bases between the germline ends. This CDR3 comprises 14 residues.

The chain uses TRBV10-3 and TRBJ1-4; maybe TRBD1 (5 bases). Germline assignment: CDR1 ENHRY and CDR2 SYGVKD. The CDR3 spans 13 residues. Between the trimmed V and J ends, which lost 8 bases and 7 bases, there was a span of 14 bases. This CDR3 reads CAIQRGEREKLFF. In DNA form, the CDR3 reads TGTGCCATCCAGAGGGGAGAGCGTGAAAAACTGTTTTTT.

This chain connects TRBV20-1 to TRBJ2-7; D is perhaps TRBD1 or TRBD2 (5 bases each). CDR1 DFQATT and CDR2 SNEGSKA come from the germline V gene (reference sequence). This CDR3 is 14 amino acids long. V was pared by 0 bases and J by 3 bases, with 12 bases between. CDR3 region: CSARDPQGVYEQYF. CDR3 bases: TGCAGTGCTAGAGATCCGCAGGGAGTCTACGAGCAGTACTTC.

The chain carries TRBV4-1 and TRBJ1-2; the D is unclear. The germline CDR1 and CDR2 sequences are MGHRA and YSYEKL. There are 15 residues in the CDR3. V was trimmed by 2 bases and J by 5 bases, leaving 15 bases between them. CDR3 DNA sequence: TGCGCCAGCAGCCAAATCCCCGGGAGGCGTTATGGCTACACCTTC. It yields the protein CASSQIPGRRYGYTF.

The V and J genes are TRBV7-2 and TRBJ2-1, with TRBD2 identical over 12 bases. There are 15 residues in the CDR3. V was clipped by 4 bases and J by 6 bases; unmatched bases: 4. The germline V gene has CDR1 SGHTA and CDR2 FQGNSA. The CDR3: CASSWTSGVSNEQFF. DNA of the CDR3: TGTGCCAGCAGCTGGACTAGCGGGGTTTCCAATGAGCAGTTCTTC.

This clonotype was observed a handful of times. V usage is TRBV10-3 and J usage is TRBJ1-2, with TRBD1 matching 12 bases. This CDR3 comprises 14 residues. J lost 2 bases, V lost 6 bases, and 1 base had no gene match. Germline lookup yields CDR1 ENHRY and CDR2 SYGVKD. DNA for the CDR3: TGTGCCATCAGGGGGACAGGGGGCAACTATGGCTACACCTTC. Translated: CAIRGTGGNYGYTF.

The rearrangement joins TRBV4-1 to TRBJ2-7; perhaps TRBD2 as D (5 bases). The CDR3 is 18 amino acids. Germline V gene data show CDR1 as MGHRA and CDR2 as YSYEKL. V was shortened by 0 bases and J by 0 bases, with 18 bases between the two germline ends. The CDR3 spells CASSQDPTGNRFSYEQYF. The CDR3, as DNA: TGCGCCAGCAGCCAAGATCCTACGGGGAACAGATTCTCCTACGAGCAGTACTTC.

The chain has TRBV5-1 and TRBJ2-5, with D unresolved. Germline V gene data show CDR1 as SGHRS and CDR2 as YFSETQ. This CDR3 contains 13 residues. With 4 bases removed from V and 5 bases from J, the gap between germline ends came to 12 bases. The CDR3 spells CASSGDNGETQYF. CDR3 bases: TGCGCCAGCAGCGGAGACAATGGGGAGACCCAGTACTTC.

The chain links TRBV3-1 to TRBJ1-2; D is possibly TRBD1 (6 bases). Germline V gene sequence: CDR1 LGHDT, CDR2 YNNKEL (reference sequence). CDR3 length: 16 residues. The ends were cut back, 0 bases at V and 8 bases at J, with 19 bases in the middle. The CDR3 is CASSQEGTLTRRGYTF. CDR3 nucleotide sequence: TGTGCCAGCAGCCAAGAGGGGACACTCACACGACGAGGCTACACCTTC.

This chain's CDR3 is CASSEISGGETQYF. The CDR3 bases are TGCGCCAGCAGTGAGATTAGCGGAGGGGAGACCCAGTACTTC. The V call is TRBV10-2, the J call TRBJ2-5; perhaps TRBD2 as D (6 bases). V was cut by 2 bases and J by 5 bases, with 12 bases left in between. Germline CDR1 and CDR2: WSHSY and SAAADI. The CDR3 consists of 14 residues.

The gene calls are TRBV20-1 and TRBJ1-1, with TRBD1 matching 8 bases. J gave up 4 bases and V 5 bases, and 3 bases lay outside the gene matches. Germline values: CDR1 DFQATT, CDR2 SNEGSKA (reference sequence). The CDR3 has 12 amino acids. CDR3 sequence: CSAQGAVTEAFF. The CDR3, as DNA: TGCAGTGCTCAGGGGGCCGTCACTGAAGCTTTCTTT.

The chain couples TRBV5-1 to TRBJ2-5, with a tentative D call TRBD1 (5 bases). CDR1 is SGHRS and CDR2 is YFSETQ in the germline V gene. The germline V and J ends were trimmed by 5 bases and 2 bases, with 16 bases remaining between them. The CDR3 is 15 residues long. The CDR3 loop reads CASSIQGSAQETQYF. CDR3 coding DNA: TGCGCCAGCAGTATTCAGGGATCGGCGCAAGAGACCCAGTACTTC.

This clonotype appeared a few times. The V gene is TRBV5-6, the J gene TRBJ1-1; D perhaps matches TRBD1 (5 bases). The V and J ends lost 0 bases and 5 bases respectively, with 11 bases between them. Germline V gives CDR1 SGHDT, CDR2 YYEEEE. The CDR3 loop spans 14 amino acids. The CDR3 coding sequence is TGTGCCAGCAGCTTGGGTCAGGGTACAACTGAAGCTTTCTTT. It yields the protein CASSLGQGTTEAFF.